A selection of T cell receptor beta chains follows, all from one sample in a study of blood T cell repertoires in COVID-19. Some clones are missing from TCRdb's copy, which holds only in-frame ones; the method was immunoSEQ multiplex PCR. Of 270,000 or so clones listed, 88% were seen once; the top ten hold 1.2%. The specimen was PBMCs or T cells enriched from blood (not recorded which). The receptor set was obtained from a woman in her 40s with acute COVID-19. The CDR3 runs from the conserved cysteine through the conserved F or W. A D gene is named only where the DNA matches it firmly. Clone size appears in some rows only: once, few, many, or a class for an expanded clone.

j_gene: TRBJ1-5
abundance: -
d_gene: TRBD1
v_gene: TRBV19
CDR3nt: TGTGCCAGTAGTGAACAGGGGGCCGGCAATCAGCCCCAGCATTTT
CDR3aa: CASSEQGAGNQPQHF

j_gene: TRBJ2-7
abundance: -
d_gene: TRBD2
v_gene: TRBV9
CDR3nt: TGTGCCAGCAGTCCCCCCCACGCAACTAGCGGGAGGGCCCCGGGCTCCTACGAGCAGTACTTC
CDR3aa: CASSPPHATSGRAPGSYEQYF

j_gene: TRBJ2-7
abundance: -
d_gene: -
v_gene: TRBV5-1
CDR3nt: TGCGCCAGCAGCTTGGCCGCGCCGGAGCCCCACGAGCAGTACTTC
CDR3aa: CASSLAAPEPHEQYF

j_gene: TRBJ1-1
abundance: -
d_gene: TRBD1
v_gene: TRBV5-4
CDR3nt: TGTGCCAGCAGTTTACAGGGGGGTGAAGCTTTCTTT
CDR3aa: CASSLQGGEAFF

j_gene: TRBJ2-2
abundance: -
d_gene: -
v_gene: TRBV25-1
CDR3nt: TGTGCCAGCACTATCTACACCGGGGAGCTGTTTTTT
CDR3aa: CASTIYTGELFF

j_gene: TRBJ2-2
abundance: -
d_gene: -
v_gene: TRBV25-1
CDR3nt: TGTGCCAGCAGTGAATTGGGAGGCAGGGAGCTGTTTTTT
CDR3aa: CASSELGGRELFF

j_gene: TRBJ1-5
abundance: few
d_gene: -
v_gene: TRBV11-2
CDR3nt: TGTGCCAGCAGCCCCGACCCGGGGGGTTCGGGCAATCAGCCCCAGCATTTT
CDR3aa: CASSPDPGGSGNQPQHF

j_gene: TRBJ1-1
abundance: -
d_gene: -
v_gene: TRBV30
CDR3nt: TGTGCCTGGAGTGTGGGGGGAGGGAACACTGAAGCTTTCTTT
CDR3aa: CAWSVGGGNTEAFF

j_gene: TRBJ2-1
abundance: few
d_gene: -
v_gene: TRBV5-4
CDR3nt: TGTGCCAGCAGCCTAGACGGGCGGGATTCCCAGTTCTTC
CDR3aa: CASSLDGRDSQFF

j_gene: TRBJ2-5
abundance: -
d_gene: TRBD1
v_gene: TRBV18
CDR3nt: TGTGCCAGCTCACCACCTCGGGGGACAGGTGGAATCGAAGAGACCCAGTACTTC
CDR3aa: CASSPPRGTGGIEETQYF

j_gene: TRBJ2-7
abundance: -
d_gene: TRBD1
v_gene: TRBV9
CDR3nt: TGTGCCAGCAGCACGTGGGACAGGGGTATTTACGAGCAGTACTTC
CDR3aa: CASSTWDRGIYEQYF

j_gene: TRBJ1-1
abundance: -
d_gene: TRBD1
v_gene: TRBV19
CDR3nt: TGTGCCAGTAAGGACAGGGATTTAGACACTGAAGCTTTCTTT
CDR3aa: CASKDRDLDTEAFF

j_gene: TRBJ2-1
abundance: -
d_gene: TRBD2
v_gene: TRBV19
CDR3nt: TGTGCCAGTAGTCCCAGGCTAGCGGGAGGGTACAATGAGCAGTTCTTC
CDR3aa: CASSPRLAGGYNEQFF

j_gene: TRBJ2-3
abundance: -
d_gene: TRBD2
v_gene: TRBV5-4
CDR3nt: TGTGCCAGCAGCTTGCAGGCGGGAGAAGGCACAGATACGCAGTATTTT
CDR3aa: CASSLQAGEGTDTQYF

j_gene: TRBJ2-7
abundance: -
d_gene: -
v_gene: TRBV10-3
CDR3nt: TGTGCCATCAGTGCAGCGGGTCTTATCTCCTACGAGCAGTACTTC
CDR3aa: CAISAAGLISYEQYF

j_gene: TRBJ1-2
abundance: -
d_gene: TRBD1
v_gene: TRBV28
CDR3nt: TGTGCCAGCAGACCGACAGGGGGCGCTGGTGGCTACACCTTC
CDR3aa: CASRPTGGAGGYTF